A single sample is the source of the 12 T cell receptor beta chains below, sequenced in a study of cytomegalovirus exposure and HLA in healthy donors. Sequenced by immunoSEQ multiplex PCR; TCRdb stores in-frame clones only, minus some. The sample has about 63,000 clones, roughly 90% seen once. The material sequenced was PBMCs. The origin of the receptors is a woman aged 18-30 years in good health and CMV-seronegative.

The CDR3 is CASGLAGASEQYF. DNA of the CDR3: TGTGCCAGCGGACTAGCGGGAGCATCCGAGCAGTACTTC. The chain couples TRBV7-9 to TRBJ2-7; TRBD2 matches at 13 bases. The germline gives CDR1 SEHNR, CDR2 FQNEAQ (reference sequence). This CDR3 is built from 13 residues. The trim removed 8 bases at V and 6 bases at J, leaving 4 bases unmatched.

This chain links TRBV6-1 with TRBJ2-5; D ambiguous. The CDR3 spans 12 residues. The V end was cut by 8 bases, the J end by 4 bases, with 11 bases between. Per germline, CDR1 MNHNS and CDR2 SASEGT. CDR3 DNA sequence: TGTGCCAGCGAATCTAAAACAGAGACCCAGTACTTC. It specifies CASESKTETQYF.

The gene calls are TRBV7-2 and TRBJ2-5, with D maybe TRBD2 (6 bases). The germline CDR1 and CDR2 sequences are SGHTA and FQGNSA. V was trimmed by 7 bases and J by 5 bases, leaving 17 bases between them. The CDR3 is 14 amino acids. The CDR3 sequence: CASTRAGRPETQYF. Written as DNA, the CDR3 is TGTGCCAGCACTCGGGCCGGGAGACCTGAGACCCAGTACTTC.

The chain uses TRBV19 and TRBJ1-1; no firm D call. V was pared by 10 bases and J by 10 bases, with 13 bases between. This CDR3 is 10 amino acids long. CDR1 is LNHDA and CDR2 is SQIVND in the germline V gene (reference sequence). DNA of the CDR3: TGTGCCACCTACTCGGCGGGAGCTTTCTTT. As protein: CATYSAGAFF.

The rearrangement joins TRBV11-2 to TRBJ2-5; D not certain. In germline, CDR1 is SGHAT, CDR2 FQNNGV. This CDR3 spans 14 amino acids. The germline V and J ends were trimmed by 5 bases and 5 bases, with 15 bases remaining between them. The CDR3 coding sequence is TGTGCCAGCAGCCCCCTAACCGGTTGGGAGACCCAGTACTTC. Protein sequence: CASSPLTGWETQYF.

This clone was picked up one time. V is TRBV4-2 and J is TRBJ2-3; D perhaps matches TRBD2 (6 bases). Germline V gene data show CDR1 as LGHNA and CDR2 as YNFKEQ. Trimming cost V 0 bases and J 3 bases, with 19 bases left between them. The CDR3 is made up of 18 amino acids. CDR3 protein: CASSQDRGSSGGTDTQYF. CDR3 bases: TGTGCCAGCAGCCAAGATAGGGGCAGCTCTGGGGGGACAGATACGCAGTATTTT.

This clone was counted only a few times. In DNA form, the CDR3 reads TGCGCCAGCAGCCGGTCCTACCTCGAGCAGTACTTC. It encodes CASSRSYLEQYF. The gene calls are TRBV10-2 and TRBJ2-7, with D hard to call. Between the trimmed V and J ends, which lost 6 bases and 6 bases, there was a span of 12 bases. The V gene's germline CDR1 is WSHSY and CDR2 SAAADI. The CDR3 runs 12 residues.

The rearrangement uses TRBV30 and TRBJ1-2; D uncertain. Trimming shortened V by 0 bases and J by 3 bases, and 8 bases separated the two germline ends. Germline values: CDR1 GTSNPN, CDR2 SVGIG (reference sequence). CDR3 length equals 13 residues. The CDR3: CAWSVAIDYGYTF. CDR3 bases: TGTGCCTGGAGTGTAGCCATCGACTATGGCTACACCTTC. The full variable domain, completed using reference TRBV30 and TRBJ1-2, is SQTIHQWPATLVQPVGSPLSLECTVEGTSNPNLYWYRQAAGRGLQLLFYSVGIGQISSEVPQNLSASRPQDRQFILSSKKLLLSDSGFYLCAWSVAIDYGYTFGSGTRLTVV.

This clone has more than one count but fewer than ten. Other DNA sequences from this sample encode an identical CDR3 as well. The chain employs TRBV6-5 and TRBJ2-5, with 14 bases identical to TRBD2. CDR1 and CDR2 from the germline V gene are MNHEY and SVGAGI. This CDR3 contains 15 residues. After removal of 6 bases from V and 1 base from J, the junction contained 1 base not matched to a gene. The DNA of the CDR3 is TGTGCCAGCAGAGGACTAGCGGGGGGCCAAGAGACCCAGTACTTC. Translated, it gives CASRGLAGGQETQYF.

This chain joins TRBV27 and TRBJ1-2; the D is unclear. Germline CDR1 reads MNHEY; CDR2 reads SMNVEV (reference sequence). V lost 5 bases to trimming and J lost 4 bases, with 14 bases between them. CDR3 length: 14 residues. The CDR3 nucleotides are TGTGCCAGCAGTCAGGAAGGCGGGTTCTATGGCTACACCTTC. Translation gives CASSQEGGFYGYTF.

The gene calls are TRBV7-2 and TRBJ2-1, with D tentatively TRBD2 (6 bases). The germline CDR1 and CDR2 sequences are SGHTA and FQGNSA. The CDR3 runs 14 residues. Between the trimmed V and J ends, which lost 1 base and 8 bases, there was a span of 12 bases. The CDR3 nucleotides read TGTGCCAGCAGCTTAGGGACCCGCGGGGATGAGCAGTTCTTC. Amino acid sequence: CASSLGTRGDEQFF. The variable domain in full, with the rest retrieved from reference TRBV7-2 and TRBJ2-1, is GAGVSQSPSNKVTEKGKDVELRCDPISGHTALYWYRQSLGQGLEFLIYFQGNSAPDKSGLPSDRFSAERTGGSVSTLTIQRTQQEDSAVYLCASSLGTRGDEQFFGPGTRLTVL.

This chain uses TRBV5-4 with TRBJ1-1; 11 nucleotides align to TRBD1. Germline V gene sequence: CDR1 SGHNT, CDR2 YYREEE (reference sequence). V lost 6 bases to trimming and J lost 12 bases; unmatched junction nucleotides: 13. The CDR3 is made up of 14 amino acids. The CDR3 here is CASTQLGTGGYSFF. As DNA, the CDR3 is TGTGCCAGCACCCAACTTGGGACAGGGGGTTATTCTTTCTTT.